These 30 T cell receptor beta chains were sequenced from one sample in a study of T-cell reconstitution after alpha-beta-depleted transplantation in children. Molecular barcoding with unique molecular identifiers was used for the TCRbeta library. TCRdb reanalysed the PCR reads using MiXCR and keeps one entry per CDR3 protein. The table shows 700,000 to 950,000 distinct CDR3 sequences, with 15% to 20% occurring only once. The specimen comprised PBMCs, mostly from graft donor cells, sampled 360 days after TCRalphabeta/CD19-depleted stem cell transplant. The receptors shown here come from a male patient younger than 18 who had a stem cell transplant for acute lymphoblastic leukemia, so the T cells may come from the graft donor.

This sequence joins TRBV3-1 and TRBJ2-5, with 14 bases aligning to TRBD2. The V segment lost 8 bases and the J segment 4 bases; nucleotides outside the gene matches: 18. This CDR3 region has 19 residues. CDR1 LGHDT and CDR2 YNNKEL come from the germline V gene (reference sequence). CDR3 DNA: TGTGCCAGCTGTTTATTGGGCCTAAAGACTAGCGGGAGGGGAGAGACCCAGTACTTC. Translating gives CASCLLGLKTSGRGETQYF.

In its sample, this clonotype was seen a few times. In nucleotides, the CDR3 is TGTGCCAGCAGCTTCGGGTTGGTCGGACAGCGGGACTTCTCCTACGAGCAGTACTTC. It yields the protein CASSFGLVGQRDFSYEQYF. The chain has TRBV5-6 and TRBJ2-7; D possibly corresponds to TRBD2 (7 bases). With 2 bases removed from V and 0 bases from J, the gap between germline ends came to 24 bases. The length of the CDR3 is 19 residues. CDR1 is SGHDT and CDR2 is YYEEEE in the germline V gene.

In DNA form, the CDR3 reads TGTGCCAGCAGTTTCAGCACAGGAATCTATGGCTACACCTTC. Translation gives CASSFSTGIYGYTF. The chain uses TRBV28 and TRBJ1-2, with TRBD1 as a possible D gene (5 bases). Between the trimmed V and J ends, which lost 3 bases and 4 bases, there was a span of 12 bases. Germline CDR1 MDHEN, CDR2 SYDVKM. The CDR3 length is 14 residues.

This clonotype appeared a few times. CDR3: CASSQLDWEQFF. Here the CDR3 DNA reads TGCGCCAGCAGCCAATTAGACTGGGAGCAGTTCTTC. V gene TRBV4-1 combines with J gene TRBJ2-1; D remains ambiguous. Trimming removed 2 bases at V and 10 bases at J, with 9 bases between. CDR3 size: 12 residues. The germline gives CDR1 MGHRA, CDR2 YSYEKL.

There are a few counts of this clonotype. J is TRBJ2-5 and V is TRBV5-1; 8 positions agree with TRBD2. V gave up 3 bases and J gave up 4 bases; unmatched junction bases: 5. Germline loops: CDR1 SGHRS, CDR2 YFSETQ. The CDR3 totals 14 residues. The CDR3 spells CASSWSGRRETQYF. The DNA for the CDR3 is TGCGCCAGCAGCTGGAGCGGGAGAAGAGAGACCCAGTACTTC.

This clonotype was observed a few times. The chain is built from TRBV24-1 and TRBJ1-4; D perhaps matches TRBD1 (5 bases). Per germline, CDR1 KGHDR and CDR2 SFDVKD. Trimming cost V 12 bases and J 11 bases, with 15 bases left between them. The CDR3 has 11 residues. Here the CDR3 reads CAGGRTAKLFF. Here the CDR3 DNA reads TGTGCCGGGGGAAGGACCGCCAAACTGTTTTTT.

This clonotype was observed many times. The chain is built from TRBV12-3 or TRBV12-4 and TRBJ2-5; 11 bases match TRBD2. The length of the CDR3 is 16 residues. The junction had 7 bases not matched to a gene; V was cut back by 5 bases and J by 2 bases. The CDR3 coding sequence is TGTGCCAGCAGTCTCACTAGCGGGAGAGCGCAAGAGACCCAGTACTTC. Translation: CASSLTSGRAQETQYF.

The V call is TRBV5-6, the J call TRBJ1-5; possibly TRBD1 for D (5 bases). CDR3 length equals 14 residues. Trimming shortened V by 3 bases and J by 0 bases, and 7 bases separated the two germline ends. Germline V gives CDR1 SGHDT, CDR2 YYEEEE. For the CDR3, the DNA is TGTGCCAGCAGCTCCGACAGTAGCAATCAGCCCCAGCATTTT. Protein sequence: CASSSDSSNQPQHF.

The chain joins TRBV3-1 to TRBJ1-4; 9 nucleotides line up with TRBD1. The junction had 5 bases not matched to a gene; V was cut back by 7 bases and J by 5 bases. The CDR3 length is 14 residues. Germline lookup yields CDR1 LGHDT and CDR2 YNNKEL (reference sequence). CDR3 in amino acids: CASMKGTGNEKLFF. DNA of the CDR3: TGTGCCAGCATGAAGGGGACAGGGAATGAAAAACTGTTTTTT.

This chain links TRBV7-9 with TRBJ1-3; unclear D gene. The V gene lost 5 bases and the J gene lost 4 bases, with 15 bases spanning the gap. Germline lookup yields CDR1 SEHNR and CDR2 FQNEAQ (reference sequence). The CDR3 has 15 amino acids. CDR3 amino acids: CASSPSRFAGNTIYF. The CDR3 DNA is TGTGCCAGCAGCCCCTCCCGGTTTGCGGGAAACACCATATATTTT.

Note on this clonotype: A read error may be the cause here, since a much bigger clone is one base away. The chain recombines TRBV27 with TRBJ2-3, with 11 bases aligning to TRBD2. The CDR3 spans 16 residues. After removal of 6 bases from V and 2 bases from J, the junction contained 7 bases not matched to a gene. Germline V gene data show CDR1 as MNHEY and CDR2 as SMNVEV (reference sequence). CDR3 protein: CASRPLAGGTTDTQYF. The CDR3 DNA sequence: TGTGCCAGCAGGCCCTTAGCGGGAGGGACCACAGATACGCAGTATTTT.

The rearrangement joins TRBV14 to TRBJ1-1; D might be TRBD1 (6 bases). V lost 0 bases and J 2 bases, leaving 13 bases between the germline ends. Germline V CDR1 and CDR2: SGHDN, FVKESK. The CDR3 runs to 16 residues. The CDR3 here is CASSQDWGRRNTEAFF. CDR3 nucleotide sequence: TGTGCCAGCAGCCAAGATTGGGGGCGCAGAAACACTGAAGCTTTCTTT.

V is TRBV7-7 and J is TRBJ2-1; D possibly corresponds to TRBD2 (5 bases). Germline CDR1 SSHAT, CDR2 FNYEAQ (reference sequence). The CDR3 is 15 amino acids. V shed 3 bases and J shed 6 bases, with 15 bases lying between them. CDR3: CASSFSMSRGNEQFF. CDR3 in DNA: TGTGCCAGCAGCTTTTCGATGTCCCGGGGCAATGAGCAGTTCTTC.

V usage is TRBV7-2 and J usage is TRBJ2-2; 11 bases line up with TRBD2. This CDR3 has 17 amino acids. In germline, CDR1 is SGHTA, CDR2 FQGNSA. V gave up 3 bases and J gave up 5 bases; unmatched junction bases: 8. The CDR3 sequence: CASSLERLAGRTGELFF. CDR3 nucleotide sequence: TGTGCCAGCAGCTTGGAGCGACTAGCGGGACGGACCGGGGAGCTGTTTTTT.

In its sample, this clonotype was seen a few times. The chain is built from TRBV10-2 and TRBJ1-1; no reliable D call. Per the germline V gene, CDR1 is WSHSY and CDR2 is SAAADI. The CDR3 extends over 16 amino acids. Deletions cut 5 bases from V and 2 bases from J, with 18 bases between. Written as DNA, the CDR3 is TGCGCCAGCAGTCCTCTGCGCGGGCGGACCAACACTGAAGCTTTCTTT. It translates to CASSPLRGRTNTEAFF.

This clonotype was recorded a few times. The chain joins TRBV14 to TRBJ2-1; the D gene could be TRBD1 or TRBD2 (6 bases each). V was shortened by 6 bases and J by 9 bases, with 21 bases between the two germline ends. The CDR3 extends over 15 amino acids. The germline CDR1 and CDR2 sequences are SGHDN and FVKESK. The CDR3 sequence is CASSWGAIRFGEQFF. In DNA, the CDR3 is TGTGCCAGCAGTTGGGGGGCCATTAGGTTCGGTGAGCAGTTCTTC.

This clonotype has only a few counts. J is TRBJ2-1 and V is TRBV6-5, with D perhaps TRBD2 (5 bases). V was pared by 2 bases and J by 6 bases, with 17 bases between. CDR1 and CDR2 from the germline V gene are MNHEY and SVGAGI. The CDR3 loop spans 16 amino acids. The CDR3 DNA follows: TGTGCCAGCAGTTACCGACCGGACTTTTTCGGCAATGAGCAGTTCTTC. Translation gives CASSYRPDFFGNEQFF.

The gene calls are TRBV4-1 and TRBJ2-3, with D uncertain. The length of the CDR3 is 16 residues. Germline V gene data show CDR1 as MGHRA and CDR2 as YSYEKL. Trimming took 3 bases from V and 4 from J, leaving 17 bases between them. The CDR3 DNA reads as TGCGCCAGCAGCCATGTTGGGCGTTTGAAACCAGATACGCAGTATTTT. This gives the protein CASSHVGRLKPDTQYF.

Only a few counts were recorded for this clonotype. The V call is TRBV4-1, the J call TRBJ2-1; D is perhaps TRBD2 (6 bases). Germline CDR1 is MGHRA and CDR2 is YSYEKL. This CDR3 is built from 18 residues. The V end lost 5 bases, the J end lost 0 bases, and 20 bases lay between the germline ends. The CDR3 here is CASSSPMTPTSSYNEQFF. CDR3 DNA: TGCGCCAGCAGCTCTCCCATGACCCCGACTAGCTCCTACAATGAGCAGTTCTTC.

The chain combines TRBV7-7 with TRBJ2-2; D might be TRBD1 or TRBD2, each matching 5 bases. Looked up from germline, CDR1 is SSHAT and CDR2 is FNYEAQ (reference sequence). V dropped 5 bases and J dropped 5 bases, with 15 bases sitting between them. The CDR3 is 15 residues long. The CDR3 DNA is TGTGCCAGCAGCCCCGGGACCGCCCAAACCGGGGAGCTGTTTTTT. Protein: CASSPGTAQTGELFF.

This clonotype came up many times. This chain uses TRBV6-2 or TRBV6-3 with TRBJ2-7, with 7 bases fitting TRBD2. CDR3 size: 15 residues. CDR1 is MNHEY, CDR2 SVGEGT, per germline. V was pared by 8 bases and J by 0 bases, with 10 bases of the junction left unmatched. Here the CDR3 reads CASASGTLPSYEQYF. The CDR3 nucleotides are TGTGCCAGCGCCAGCGGGACTCTCCCCTCCTACGAGCAGTACTTC.

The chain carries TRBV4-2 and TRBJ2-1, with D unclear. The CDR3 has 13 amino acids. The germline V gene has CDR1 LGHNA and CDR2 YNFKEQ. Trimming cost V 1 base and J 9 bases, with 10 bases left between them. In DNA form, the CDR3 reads TGTGCCAGCAGCCAAGGCCGCATGGGTGAGCAGTTCTTC. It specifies CASSQGRMGEQFF.

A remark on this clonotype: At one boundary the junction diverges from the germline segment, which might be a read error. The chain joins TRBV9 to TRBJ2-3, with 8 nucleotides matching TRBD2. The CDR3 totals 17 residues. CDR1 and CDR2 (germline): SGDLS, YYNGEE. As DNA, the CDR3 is TGCGGAATAAAGGGGGGCTCAAGCGGGAGTTGGACAGATACGCAGTATTTT. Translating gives CGIKGGSSGSWTDTQYF.

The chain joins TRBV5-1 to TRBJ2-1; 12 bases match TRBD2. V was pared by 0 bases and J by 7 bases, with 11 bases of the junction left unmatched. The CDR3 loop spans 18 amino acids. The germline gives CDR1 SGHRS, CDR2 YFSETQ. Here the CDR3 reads CASSLGLAGGPSRNEQFF. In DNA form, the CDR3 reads TGCGCCAGCAGCTTGGGGCTAGCGGGAGGGCCCTCAAGGAATGAGCAGTTCTTC.

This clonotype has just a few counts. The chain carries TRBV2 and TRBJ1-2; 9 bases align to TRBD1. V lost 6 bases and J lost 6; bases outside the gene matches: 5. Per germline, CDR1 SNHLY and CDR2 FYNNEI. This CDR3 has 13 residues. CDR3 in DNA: TGTGCCAGCAGGGCACAGGGGGCGAATGGCTACACCTTC. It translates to CASRAQGANGYTF.

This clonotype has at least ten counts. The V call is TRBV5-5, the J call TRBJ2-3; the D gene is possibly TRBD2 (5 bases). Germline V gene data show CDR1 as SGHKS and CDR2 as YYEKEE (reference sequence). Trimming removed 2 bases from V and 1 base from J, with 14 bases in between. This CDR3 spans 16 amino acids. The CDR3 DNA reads TGTGCCAGCAGCTTCAGTGGGAGACTCCGCACAGATACGCAGTATTTT. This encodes CASSFSGRLRTDTQYF.

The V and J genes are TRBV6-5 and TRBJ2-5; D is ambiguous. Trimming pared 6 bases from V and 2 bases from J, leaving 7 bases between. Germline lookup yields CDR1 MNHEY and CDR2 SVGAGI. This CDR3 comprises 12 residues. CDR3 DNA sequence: TGTGCCAGCAGGGACGGACAAGAGACCCAGTACTTC. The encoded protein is CASRDGQETQYF.

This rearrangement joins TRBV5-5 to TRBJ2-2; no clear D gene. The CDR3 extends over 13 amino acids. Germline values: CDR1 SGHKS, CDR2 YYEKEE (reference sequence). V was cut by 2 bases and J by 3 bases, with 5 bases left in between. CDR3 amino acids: CASSFGYTGELFF. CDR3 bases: TGTGCCAGCAGCTTTGGGTACACCGGGGAGCTGTTTTTT.

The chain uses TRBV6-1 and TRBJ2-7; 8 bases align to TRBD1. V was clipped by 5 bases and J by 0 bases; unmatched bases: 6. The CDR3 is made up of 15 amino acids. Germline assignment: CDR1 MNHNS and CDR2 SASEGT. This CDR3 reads CASSIGQGNSYEQYF. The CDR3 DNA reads TGTGCCAGCAGTATTGGACAGGGCAACTCCTACGAGCAGTACTTC.

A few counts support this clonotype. CDR3 sequence (DNA): TGCGCCAGCAGCTCGAATTTTCTGACGAACACTGAAGCTTTCTTT. Translating gives CASSSNFLTNTEAFF. This chain connects TRBV5-1 to TRBJ1-1; D unclear. This CDR3 region has 15 residues. Germline CDR1 and CDR2: SGHRS and YFSETQ. Trimming shortened V by 3 bases and J by 1 base, and 13 bases separated the two germline ends.